The table lists the clone carrying this T cell receptor beta chain with many counts. Its antigen is unidentified. This record comes from a study of CD8+CD57+ T cells in acquired aplastic anemia. Turning to the study itself: The DNA of sorted CD4+ and CD8+ cells averaged 3.2 ug.

Using genomic DNA as the template, TCR beta VDJ and CDR3 profiling was carried out. TCRdb analysed the reads with MiXCR anew, one entry per CDR3 protein. The sample includes 200,000 or so distinct CDR3 sequences, 64% of them seen just once. After removal of 0 bases from V and 5 bases from J, the junction contained 6 bases not matched to a gene. CDR3 size: 16 residues. Notes on the study in general: Levels of CD8+ Simpson's diversity were not significantly distinct in patients versus controls. Overlap between patients and controls comprised some 31 CD8+ CDR3 sequences.

The TCR was taken from a human donor with severe aplastic anemia or a healthy control (not recorded which). What was sequenced was sorted CD4+, CD8+, or CD8+CD57+ T cells (not recorded which) from PBMCs. V and J are TRBV12-3 or TRBV12-4 and TRBJ2-1, with 8 bases identical to TRBD1. The CDR3 coding sequence is TGTGCCAGCAGTTTAGCTTGGACAGGGCCAAACAATGAGCAGTTCTTC. Amino acid sequence: CASSLAWTGPNNEQFF.